The 10 T cell receptor beta chains below all came from one sample that was sequenced in a study of cytomegalovirus exposure and HLA in healthy donors. In the PCR, 60 Vbeta and 13 Jbeta primers were used. Repertoires were generated with immunoSEQ multiplex PCR, while TCRdb's copy carries only in-frame clones and drops some. The sample consists of roughly 250,000 clones, 80% of them appearing once. The sequencing input was PBMCs. The receptor set was obtained from a girl aged 2-9 years in good health and CMV-seronegative.

CDR3: CASSIYRGLAGEETQYF. Written as DNA, the CDR3 is TGTGCCAGCAGCATCTATCGGGGACTAGCGGGAGAAGAGACCCAGTACTTC. The chain couples TRBV5-4 to TRBJ2-5; TRBD2 matches 14 bases. CDR1 SGHNT and CDR2 YYREEE come from the germline V gene (reference sequence). This CDR3 has 17 residues. With 4 bases clipped from V and 3 bases from J, the junction kept 8 bases outside the gene matches.

This chain links TRBV12-5 with TRBJ2-7, with D possibly TRBD2 on 5 matching bases. The CDR3 spans 16 residues. Germline V CDR1 and CDR2: LGHNT, FRNRAP. Trimming took 6 bases from V and 2 from J, leaving 20 bases between them. CDR3 loop: CASGPPQEAGTYEQYF. As DNA, the CDR3 is TGTGCTAGTGGACCACCTCAGGAGGCTGGCACCTACGAGCAGTACTTC.

The chain employs TRBV28 and TRBJ2-7; a weak D match, TRBD2 (5 bases). The CDR3 sequence is 13 residues long. Trimming left V 7 bases short and J 1 base short, with 11 bases between. CDR1 is MDHEN and CDR2 is SYDVKM in the germline V gene. The CDR3 DNA follows: TGTGCCAGCACCAGGACGGGGTCCTACGAGCAGTACTTC. It is translated as CASTRTGSYEQYF.

A few counts support this clone. The chain uses TRBV7-9 and TRBJ2-7, with TRBD1 identical over 8 bases. The germline V gene has CDR1 SEHNR and CDR2 FQNEAQ (reference sequence). The J segment lost 6 bases and the V segment lost 5 bases, leaving 3 bases of the junction unmatched. This CDR3 spans 12 amino acids. CDR3 in DNA: TGTGCCAGCAGCAATGACAGGGGCGAGCAGTACTTC. It is translated as CASSNDRGEQYF.

This clone is a singleton in its sample. Other DNA sequences within the sample encode an identical CDR3. V and J are TRBV5-4 and TRBJ2-7; 7 bases agree with TRBD1. Germline CDR1 reads SGHNT; CDR2 reads YYREEE (reference sequence). There are 13 residues in the CDR3. V was pared by 2 bases and J by 3 bases, with 2 bases of the junction left unmatched. The CDR3 reads CASSFAGGYEQYF. As DNA, the CDR3 is TGTGCCAGCAGCTTCGCAGGGGGCTACGAGCAGTACTTC.

The rearrangement links TRBV7-6 to TRBJ2-1, with 8 bases fitting TRBD2. The germline gives CDR1 SGHVS, CDR2 FNYEAQ. Trimming took 4 bases from V and 5 from J; bases not matched to a gene: 7. The CDR3 has 15 residues. This chain's CDR3 is CASSSFSGRDNEQFF. The CDR3 region has the DNA TGTGCCAGCAGCTCCTTCTCCGGGAGGGACAATGAGCAGTTCTTC. Variable domain in full (rest from reference TRBV7-6 and TRBJ2-1): GAGVSQSPRYKVTKRGQDVALRCDPISGHVSLYWYRQALGQGPEFLTYFNYEAQQDKSGLPNDRFSAERPEGSISTLTIQRTEQRDSAMYRCASSSFSGRDNEQFFGPGTRLTVL.

The chain employs TRBV19 and TRBJ1-5; maybe TRBD1 (5 bases). This CDR3 is 15 amino acids long. Trimming removed 2 bases from V and 6 bases from J, with 14 bases in between. CDR1 is LNHDA, CDR2 SQIVND, per germline (reference sequence). Here the CDR3 DNA reads TGTGCCAGTAGTATAAGGGGAAGGGCTGTTCAGCCCCAGCATTTT. Protein: CASSIRGRAVQPQHF.

The genes are TRBV18 and TRBJ1-2, with D perhaps matching TRBD1 (5 bases). The ends were cut back, 6 bases at V and 4 bases at J, with 18 bases in the middle. CDR1 is KGHSH and CDR2 is LQKENI in the germline V gene. CDR3 length: 15 residues. The CDR3: CASSPVSGEAYGYTF. CDR3 DNA: TGTGCCAGCTCGCCGGTCTCGGGGGAGGCCTATGGCTACACCTTC.

There are a few counts of this clone. This rearrangement joins TRBV28 to TRBJ2-7, with TRBD2 matching 9 bases. V dropped 7 bases and J dropped 5; count of bases not matched to a gene: 12. CDR1 and CDR2 from the germline V gene are MDHEN and SYDVKM. There are 15 residues in the CDR3. This CDR3 is CASKGKAGGRNEQYF. CDR3 DNA: TGTGCCAGCAAAGGGAAAGCGGGAGGAAGAAACGAGCAGTACTTC.

The chain couples TRBV7-2 to TRBJ2-1; 14 nucleotides align to TRBD2. V gave up 1 base and J gave up 7 bases; unmatched junction bases: 12. In germline, CDR1 is SGHTA, CDR2 FQGNSA. CDR3 length: 19 amino acids. The CDR3 region has the DNA TGTGCCAGCAGCTTAGTCGGACTAGCGGGAGGTTTCCTCTCGAATGAGCAGTTCTTC. Amino acids: CASSLVGLAGGFLSNEQFF.